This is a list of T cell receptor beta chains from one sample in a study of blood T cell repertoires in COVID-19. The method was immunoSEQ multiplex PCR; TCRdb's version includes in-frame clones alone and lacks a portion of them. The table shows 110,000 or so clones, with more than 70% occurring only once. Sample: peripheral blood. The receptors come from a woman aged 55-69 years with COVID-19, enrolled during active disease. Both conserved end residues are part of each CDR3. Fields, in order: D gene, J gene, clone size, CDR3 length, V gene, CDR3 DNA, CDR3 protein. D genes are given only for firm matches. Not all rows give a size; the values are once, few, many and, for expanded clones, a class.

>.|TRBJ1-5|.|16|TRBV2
TGTGCCAGCAGTAAAGACAGAGCCTATAGCAATCAGCCCCAGCATTTT
CASSKDRAYSNQPQHF
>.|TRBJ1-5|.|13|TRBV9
TGTGCCAGCAGCGTAGGAGGTAGTCAGCCCCAGCATTTT
CASSVGGSQPQHF
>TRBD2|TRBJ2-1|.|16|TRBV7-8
TGTGCCAGCAGCTTTAGCGGGGGGGATCTATACAATGAGCAGTTCTTC
CASSFSGGDLYNEQFF
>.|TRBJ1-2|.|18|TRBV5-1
TGCGCCAGCAGCGGGGAGGGATGGCGAGGGGACGCCAACTATGGCTACACCTTC
CASSGEGWRGDANYGYTF
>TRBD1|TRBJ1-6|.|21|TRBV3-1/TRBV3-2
TGTGCCAGCAGCGGACCGCAGGGGGACTGGGACCGTGCCTTCTATAATTCACCCCTCCACTTT
CASSGPQGDWDRAFYNSPLHF
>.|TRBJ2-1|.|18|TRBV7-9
TGTGCCAGCAGCTCCTCCCGACAGCTCGGGGGGCCAGACAATGAGCAGTTCTTC
CASSSSRQLGGPDNEQFF
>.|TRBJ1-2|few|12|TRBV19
TGTGCCAGTACCCCCCGGGAATATGGCTACACCTTC
CASTPREYGYTF
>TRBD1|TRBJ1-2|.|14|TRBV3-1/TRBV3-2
TGTGCCAGCAGCCTGGACAGGGGGTACAATGGCTACACCTTC
CASSLDRGYNGYTF
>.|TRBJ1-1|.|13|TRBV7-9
TGTGCCAGCAGTTTACCCCCAAACACTGAAGCTTTCTTT
CASSLPPNTEAFF
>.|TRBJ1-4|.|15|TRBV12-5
TGTGCTAGTGGTTACCAAGGGGTGGCTAATGAAAAACTGTTTTTT
CASGYQGVANEKLFF
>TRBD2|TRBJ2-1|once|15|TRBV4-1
TGCGCCAGCAGCCAAGTTAGGTGGGGGGGTCAAGTCATGGTCTTC
CASSQVRWGGQVMVF
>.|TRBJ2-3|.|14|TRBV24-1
TGTGCCACCAGTGACCGACAGTTCACAGATACGCAGTATTTT
CATSDRQFTDTQYF
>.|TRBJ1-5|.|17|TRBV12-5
TGTGCTAGTGGTAACGGATGGGAGAGGCGAAGCAATCAGCCCCAGCATTTT
CASGNGWERRSNQPQHF
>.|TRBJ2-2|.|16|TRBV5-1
TGCGCCAGCAGCTTGGATGGGGGCCCGTCAGCCGGGGAGCTGTTTTTT
CASSLDGGPSAGELFF
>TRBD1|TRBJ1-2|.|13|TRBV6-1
TGTGCCAGCAGTGAGGACAGGGGCGGCGGCTACACCTTC
CASSEDRGGGYTF
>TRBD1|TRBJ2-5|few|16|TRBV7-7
TGTGCCAGCAGCTCCACTCAAACAGGGGGCTCGGAGACCCAGTACTTC
CASSSTQTGGSETQYF
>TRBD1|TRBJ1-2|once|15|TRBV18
TGTGCCAGCTCACCACGGGACAGGGGGCAGGGTGGCTACACCTTC
CASSPRDRGQGGYTF
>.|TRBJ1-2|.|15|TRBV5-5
TGTGCCAGCAGCCTTGGGCTTTCAGGGGACTATGGCTACACCTTC
CASSLGLSGDYGYTF
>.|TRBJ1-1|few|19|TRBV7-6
TGTGCCAGCAGCTCAAGTCCATACCCGGGACAAGGGATGAACACTGAAGCTTTCTTT
CASSSSPYPGQGMNTEAFF
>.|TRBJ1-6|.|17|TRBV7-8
TGTGCCAGCAGCTTAGGGAGAGGGTTAGCTCCCCAAATAACCCTCCACTTT
CASSLGRGLAPQITLHF
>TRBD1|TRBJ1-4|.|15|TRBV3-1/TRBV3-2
TGTGCCAGCAGCCAAGTGCTGCAGGGGGCTGAAAAACTGTTTTTT
CASSQVLQGAEKLFF
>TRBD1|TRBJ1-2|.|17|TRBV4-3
TGCGCCAGCAGCCAAGATGTGGGGAGGCAGGGGGCGCGGGGCTACACCTTC
CASSQDVGRQGARGYTF
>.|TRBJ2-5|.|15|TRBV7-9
TGTGCCAGCAGCCTTGGGGCAGCCGCCCAAGAGACCCAGTACTTC
CASSLGAAAQETQYF
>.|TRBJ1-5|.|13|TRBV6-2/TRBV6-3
TGTGCCAGCAGTGAGCCGGGACAAGAGCCCCAGCATTTT
CASSEPGQEPQHF
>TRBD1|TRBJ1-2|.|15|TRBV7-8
TGTGCCAGCAGCTTAGGGGACAGCTTGATCTATGGCTACACCTTC
CASSLGDSLIYGYTF
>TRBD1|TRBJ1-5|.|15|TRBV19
TGTGCCAGTACCACTCGACAGGGCGGAAGGCAGCCCCAGCATTTT
CASTTRQGGRQPQHF
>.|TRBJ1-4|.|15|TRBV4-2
TGTGCCAGCAGCCAACAGGGCCAGGGTGGAGAAAAACTGTTTTTT
CASSQQGQGGEKLFF
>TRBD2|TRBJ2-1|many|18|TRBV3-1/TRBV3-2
TGTGCCAGCAGACCCCACCTACTACAAGCGGGGGGGCCTTATGAGCAGTTCTTC
CASRPHLLQAGGPYEQFF
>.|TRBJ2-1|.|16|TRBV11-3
TGTGCCAGCAGCTTAGGGGGACAAAGCTCCTACAATGAGCAGTTCTTC
CASSLGGQSSYNEQFF
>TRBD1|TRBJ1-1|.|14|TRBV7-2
TGTGCCAGCAGCTGGGGGACAGTGAGTACTGAAGCTTTCTTT
CASSWGTVSTEAFF
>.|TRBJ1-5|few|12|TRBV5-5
TGTGCCAGCAGCTTTCAAAATCAGCCCCAGCATTTT
CASSFQNQPQHF
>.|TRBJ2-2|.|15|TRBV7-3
TGTGCCAGCAGCTCGAGTGTTACAGTCACCGGGGAGCTGTTTTTT
CASSSSVTVTGELFF
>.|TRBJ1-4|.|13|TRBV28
TGTGCCAGCAGTTTGGGGGCATATGAAAAACTGTTTTTT
CASSLGAYEKLFF
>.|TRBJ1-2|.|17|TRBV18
TGTGCCAGCTCACCACTACGCATGTCAGGGAAAGACTATGGCTACACCTTC
CASSPLRMSGKDYGYTF
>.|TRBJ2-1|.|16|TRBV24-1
TGTGCCACCAGTGATTTGAAAGCGGGCAACGGCAATGAGCAGTTCTTC
CATSDLKAGNGNEQFF
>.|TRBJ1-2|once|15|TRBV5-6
TGTGCCAGCAGCTATTCGGGGGGGCAGGCCTATGGCTACACCTTC
CASSYSGGQAYGYTF
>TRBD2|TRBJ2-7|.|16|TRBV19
TGTGCCAGTAGTTTCGGACTAGCGGGGGTTACCTACGAGCAGTACTTC
CASSFGLAGVTYEQYF
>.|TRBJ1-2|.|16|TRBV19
TGTGCCAGTAGTATACTCTCGGGAGCGGGGATTAGCGGCTACACCTTC
CASSILSGAGISGYTF
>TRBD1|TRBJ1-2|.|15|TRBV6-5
TGTGCCAGCAGTTTATACAGGGGCCGGGACTATGGCTACACCTTC
CASSLYRGRDYGYTF
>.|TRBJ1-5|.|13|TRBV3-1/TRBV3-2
TGTGCCAGCAGCCGTGGAGGTAATCAGCCCCAGCATTTT
CASSRGGNQPQHF
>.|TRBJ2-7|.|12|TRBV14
TGTGCCAGCAGCCCCTACTTTGGCGAGCAGTACTTC
CASSPYFGEQYF
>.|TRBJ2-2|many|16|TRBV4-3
TGCGCCAGCAGCCGTATGGGACTGCCGAACACCGGGGAGCTGTTTTTT
CASSRMGLPNTGELFF
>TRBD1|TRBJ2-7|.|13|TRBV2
TGTGCCAGTGGACAGGGACCCATCTACGAGCAGTACTTC
CASGQGPIYEQYF
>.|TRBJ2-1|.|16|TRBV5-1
TGCGCCAGCAGCTTAATAGGGGGACCTTCCTACAATGAGCAGTTCTTC
CASSLIGGPSYNEQFF
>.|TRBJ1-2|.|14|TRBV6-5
TGTGCCAGCAGTCGGGGAGTCGTCTGGCTTGGCTACACCTTC
CASSRGVVWLGYTF
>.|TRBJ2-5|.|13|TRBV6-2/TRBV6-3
TGTGCCAGCAGTTACGCGTACCAAGAGACCCAGTACTTC
CASSYAYQETQYF
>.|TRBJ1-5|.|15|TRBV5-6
TGTGCCAGCAGCTTGGTGGGGGGAAGCAATCAGCCCCAGCATTTT
CASSLVGGSNQPQHF
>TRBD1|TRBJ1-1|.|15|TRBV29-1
TGCAGCGTTGAAGGTGAAACAGGGGAGGTCACTGAAGCTTTCTTT
CSVEGETGEVTEAFF
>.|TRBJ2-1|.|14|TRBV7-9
TGTGCCAGCAGCTCCCCCCCGACGGGGAATGAGCAGTTCTTC
CASSSPPTGNEQFF
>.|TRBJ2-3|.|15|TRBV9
TGTGCCAGCAGCGTTTGGGGAGATTACACAGATACGCAGTATTTT
CASSVWGDYTDTQYF
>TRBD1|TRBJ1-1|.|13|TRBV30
TGTGCCTGGAAAGGACAGGGGGACACTGAAGCTTTCTTT
CAWKGQGDTEAFF
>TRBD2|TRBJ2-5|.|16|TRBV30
TGTGCCTGGCGCAAAAGGACTAGCGGGGGCCAAGAAACCCAGTACTTC
CAWRKRTSGGQETQYF
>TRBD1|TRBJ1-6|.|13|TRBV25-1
TGTGCCAGCCGTCGACAGGGTGCCTGGCCCCTCCACTTT
CASRRQGAWPLHF